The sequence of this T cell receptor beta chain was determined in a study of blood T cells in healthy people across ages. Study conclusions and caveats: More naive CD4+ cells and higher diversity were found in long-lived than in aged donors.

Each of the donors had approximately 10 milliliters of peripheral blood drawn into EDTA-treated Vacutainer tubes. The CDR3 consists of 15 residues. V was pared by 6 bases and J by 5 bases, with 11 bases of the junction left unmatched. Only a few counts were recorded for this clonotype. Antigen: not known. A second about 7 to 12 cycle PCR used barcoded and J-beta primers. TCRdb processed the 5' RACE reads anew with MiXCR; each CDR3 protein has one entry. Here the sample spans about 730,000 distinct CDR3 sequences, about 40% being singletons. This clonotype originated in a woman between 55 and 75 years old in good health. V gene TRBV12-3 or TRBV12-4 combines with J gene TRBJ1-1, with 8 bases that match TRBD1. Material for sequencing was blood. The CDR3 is CASRNSQGAGTEAFF. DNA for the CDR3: TGTGCCAGCAGGAACTCCCAGGGGGCTGGGACTGAAGCTTTCTTT.